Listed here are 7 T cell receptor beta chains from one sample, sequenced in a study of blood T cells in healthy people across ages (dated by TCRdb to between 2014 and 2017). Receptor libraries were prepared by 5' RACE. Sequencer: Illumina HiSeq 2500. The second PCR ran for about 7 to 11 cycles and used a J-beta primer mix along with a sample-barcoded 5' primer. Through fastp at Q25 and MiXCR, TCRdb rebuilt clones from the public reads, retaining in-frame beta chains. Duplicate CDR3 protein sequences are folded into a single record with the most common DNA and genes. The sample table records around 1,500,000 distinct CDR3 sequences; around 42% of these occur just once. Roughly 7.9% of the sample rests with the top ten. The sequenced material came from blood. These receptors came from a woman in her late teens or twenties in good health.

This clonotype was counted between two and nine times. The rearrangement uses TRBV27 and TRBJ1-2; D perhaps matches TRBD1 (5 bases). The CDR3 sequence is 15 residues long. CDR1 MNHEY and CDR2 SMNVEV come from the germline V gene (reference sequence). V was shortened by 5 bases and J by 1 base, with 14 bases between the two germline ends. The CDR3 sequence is CASSPRQHYNYGYTF. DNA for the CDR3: TGTGCCAGCAGTCCGCGACAGCACTATAACTATGGCTACACCTTC.

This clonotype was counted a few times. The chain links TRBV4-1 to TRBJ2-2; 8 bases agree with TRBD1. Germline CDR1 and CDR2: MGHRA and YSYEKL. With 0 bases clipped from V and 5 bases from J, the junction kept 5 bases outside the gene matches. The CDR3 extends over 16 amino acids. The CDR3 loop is CASSQDQGAWTGELFF. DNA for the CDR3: TGCGCCAGCAGCCAAGACCAGGGGGCCTGGACCGGGGAGCTGTTTTTT.

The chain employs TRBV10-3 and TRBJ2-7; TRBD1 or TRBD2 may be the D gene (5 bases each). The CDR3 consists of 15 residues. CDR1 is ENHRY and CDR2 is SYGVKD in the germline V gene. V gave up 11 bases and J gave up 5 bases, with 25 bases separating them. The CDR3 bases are TGTGCCCCTAAGACAGAGGGGAAATGTGAGGACGAGCAGTACTTC. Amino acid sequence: CAPKTEGKCEDEQYF.

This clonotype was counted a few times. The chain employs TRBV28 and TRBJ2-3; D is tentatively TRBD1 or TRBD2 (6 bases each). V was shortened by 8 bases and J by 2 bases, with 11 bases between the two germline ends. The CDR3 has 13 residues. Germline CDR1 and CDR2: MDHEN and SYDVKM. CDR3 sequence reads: CASETGATDTQYF. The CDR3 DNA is TGTGCCAGCGAAACGGGGGCCACAGATACGCAGTATTTT.

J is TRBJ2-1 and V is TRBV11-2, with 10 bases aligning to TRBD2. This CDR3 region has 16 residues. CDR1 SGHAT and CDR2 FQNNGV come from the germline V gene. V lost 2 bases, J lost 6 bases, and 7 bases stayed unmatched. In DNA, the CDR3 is TGTGCCAGCAGCTTACTAGCGGGAGACCCCCTCAATGAGCAGTTCTTC. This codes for CASSLLAGDPLNEQFF. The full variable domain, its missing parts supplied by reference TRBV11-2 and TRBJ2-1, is EAGVAQSPRYKIIEKRQSVAFWCNPISGHATLYWYQQILGQGPKLLIQFQNNGVVDDSQLPKDRFSAERLKGVDSTLKIQPAKLEDSAVYLCASSLLAGDPLNEQFFGPGTRLTVL.

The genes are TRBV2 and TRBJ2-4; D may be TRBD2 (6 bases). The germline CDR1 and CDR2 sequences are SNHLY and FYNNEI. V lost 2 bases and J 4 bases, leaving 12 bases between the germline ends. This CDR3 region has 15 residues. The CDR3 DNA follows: TGTGCCAGCAGTGAACAGGGAGGAGGAAAAAACATTCAGTACTTC. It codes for CASSEQGGGKNIQYF. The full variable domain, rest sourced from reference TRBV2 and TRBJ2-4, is EPEVTQTPSHQVTQMGQEVILRCVPISNHLYFYWYRQILGQKVEFLVSFYNNEISEKSEIFDDQFSVERPDGSNFTLKIRSTKLEDSAMYFCASSEQGGGKNIQYFGAGTRLSVL.

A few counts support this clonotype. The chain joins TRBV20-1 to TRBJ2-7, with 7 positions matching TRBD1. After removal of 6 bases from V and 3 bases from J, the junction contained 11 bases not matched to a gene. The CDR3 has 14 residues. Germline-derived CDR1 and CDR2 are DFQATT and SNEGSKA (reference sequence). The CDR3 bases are TGCAGTGCCACGAGTCTGGACAGGAGCTACGAGCAGTACTTC. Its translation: CSATSLDRSYEQYF.